These T cell receptor beta chains were read from a single sample in a study of Graves' ophthalmopathy and Graves' hyperthyroidism. Via MiXCR, TCRdb re-called the multiplex PCR reads, giving one row per CDR3 protein. Of a few hundred thousand distinct CDR3 sequences listed, 35% to 40% are singletons. Sequencing input: peripheral blood or thyroid tissue (not recorded which). The receptors here all came from an adult man with Graves' hyperthyroidism. Both conserved end residues are trimmed from each CDR3.

v_gene	j_gene	CDR3aa
TRBV9	NA	ASSLGGTSAQGEQF
TRBV27	TRBJ2-2	ASSLWGIDGTGELF
TRBV4-1	TRBJ1-2	ASSHADRERNGYT
TRBV7-2	TRBJ1-1	ASSLRPELGTEAF
TRBV7-6	TRBJ1-1	ASSLSGGRNTEAF
TRBV24-1	TRBJ2-3	ATSDRTGRDTQY
TRBV12-3/TRBV12-4	TRBJ1-5	ASSLNRTGGTQPQH
TRBV5-5	NA	ASSFMGAVDEQF
TRBV24-1	TRBJ1-5	ATSDSTGDNQPQH
TRBV5-6	NA	ASSTSGLKNEQF
TRBV20-1	TRBJ1-5	SARDGGEHEH
TRBV25-1	TRBJ2-7	ASSEAQASRGEQY
TRBV29-1	TRBJ2-3	SGEGAGTDTQY
TRBV12-3/TRBV12-4	TRBJ1-2	ASSLMDRGGYT
TRBV6-5	TRBJ2-6	ASGPDRGRPKGANVLT
TRBV5-1	TRBJ1-1	ASSLYRDPNTEAF
TRBV12-3/TRBV12-4	TRBJ1-3	ASSRSGTFGNTIY
TRBV5-4	TRBJ1-1	ASSLTSIQWAF
TRBV2	TRBJ2-2	ASSSPRTGITGELF
TRBV5-1	TRBJ1-6	ASSLGLGNSPLH
TRBV14	TRBJ2-5	ASSQEAGRVTTQY
TRBV12-3/TRBV12-4	TRBJ2-6	ASIGGAGANVLT
TRBV7-9	TRBJ2-2	ASSLAVGQGPTNTGELF
TRBV29-1	TRBJ1-2	SVDGPTYRDRGYT
TRBV4-1	TRBJ2-7	ASSLRMGYEQY
TRBV6-1	TRBJ1-2	ASSEAGLRNYGYT
TRBV5-1	TRBJ2-5	ASSLITQGNQETQY
TRBV19	TRBJ1-1	AAAPGSNRGNTEAF
TRBV24-1	TRBJ2-2	ATSELTGSPNTGELF
TRBV27	TRBJ1-2	ASSPLEGRDGYT